Given below is one TCR beta chain in context. Its antigen is still unknown. This record comes from a study of T cell responses to AZD1222 COVID-19 vaccine. The CDR3 runs to 15 residues. Germline CDR1 MNHNY, CDR2 SVGAGI (reference sequence). V gave up 2 bases and J gave up 2 bases; unmatched junction bases: 3. General study points: Only after the peak T cell response were repertoires sampled. The study found vaccine-associated CD4 TCRs spanning spike, dominant at 160-218 and 743-854. The study identified only 6 or 7 AZD1222 recipients as seropositive at baseline. Donors, mostly white British, included more females; clonal diversity was possibly underestimated.

The repertoire was sequenced with immunoSEQ multiplex PCR; TCRdb's copy has only in-frame clones and lacks some. The sample lists 70,000 or so clones; roughly 85% were seen once. This chain links TRBV6-6 with TRBJ2-1; 7 bases align to TRBD1. This TCR came from an adult who received the AZD1222 COVID-19 vaccine. Sequencing was performed on peripheral blood, taken 28 days after the second AZD1222 dose. The CDR3 bases are TGTGCCAGCAGTTACGGAGACAGGGCCTACAATGAGCAGTTCTTC. Its translation is CASSYGDRAYNEQFF.